This T cell receptor (beta chain) was sequenced during a study of T-cell reconstitution after alpha-beta-depleted transplantation in children (dated by TCRdb to between 2015 and 2016). A note on the overall study: Using TCR repertoire profiling, the study quantitatively followed how T-cell immune reconstitution unfolded in children after TCRalphabeta/CD19-depleted allogeneic hematopoietic cell transplantation.

The treatment or condition label of this sample denotes: allogeneic hematopoietic cell transplantation with graft depleted of TCRalphabeta T cells and CD19 B cells. The transplant recipients were children given TCRalphabeta/CD19-depleted allogeneic hematopoietic cell grafts. Receptors were amplified or captured by PCR. Reads for this sample came from an Illumina HiSeq 2500. To normalize quantification of the TCRbeta repertoire, the TCR libraries were built with molecular barcoding that relied on unique molecular identifiers. The public reads were run again by TCRdb, first through fastp at Q25 and then through MiXCR, and only productive beta chains were kept. A single entry per CDR3 protein holds the most common genes and DNA from its merged rows. The sample table holds around 300,000 distinct CDR3 sequences, of which around 7.3% were seen once. The top ten constitute 9.1% of the sample. Here is what the overall study found, with its caveats: In some patients, the high TCRbeta diversity seen at day 60 was put down to recipient T cells and intrathymic progenitors that had survived conditioning. Over the following months the frequencies of hyperexpanded clones went down, and after one year T-cell counts and TCRbeta diversity were mostly credited to newly produced T cells. The apparently early alphabetaT-cell count recovery about two months after transplant was reportedly dependent on only several hundred rapidly expanded clones derived from non-depleted graft cells.

Comment on this clonotype: What this receptor recognizes is not known. Nothing much larger sits one base from this clone, and base qualities are not available.

Sequences DFQATT (CDR1) and SNEGSKA (CDR2) are obtained from the germline V gene (reference sequence). The junction carries 21 bases between V and J, which are trimmed by 6 bases and 6 bases respectively. Taken from cysteine to phenylalanine, the CDR3 has 15 residues. Solely the CDR3 DNA is kept, with 45 bases framed from the first base. Here the sequenced sample was peripheral blood, taken 360 days after TCRalphabeta/CD19-depleted stem cell transplant. This TCR derives from a female patient aged 2 to 10 who had a stem cell transplant for Fanconi anemia, so the T cells may come from the graft donor. The V gene is TRBV20-1 and the J gene is TRBJ2-4; the D gene is possibly TRBD1 or TRBD2, each agreeing over 5 bases. For the CDR3, the sequence is CSAPPQGPRRNIQYF. The sequenced DNA is TGCAGTGCCCCGCCGCAGGGACCAAGACGAAACATTCAGTACTTC.